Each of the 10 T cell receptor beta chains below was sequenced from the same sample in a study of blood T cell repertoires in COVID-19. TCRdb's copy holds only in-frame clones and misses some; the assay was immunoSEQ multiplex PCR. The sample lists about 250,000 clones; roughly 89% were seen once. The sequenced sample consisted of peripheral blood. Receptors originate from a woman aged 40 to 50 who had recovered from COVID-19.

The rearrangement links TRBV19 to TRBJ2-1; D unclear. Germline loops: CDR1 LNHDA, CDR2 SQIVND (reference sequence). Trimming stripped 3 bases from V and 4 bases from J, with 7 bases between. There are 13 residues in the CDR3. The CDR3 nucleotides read TGTGCCAGTAGTATCGGAGCGTACAATGAGCAGTTCTTC. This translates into CASSIGAYNEQFF.

In nucleotides, the CDR3 is TGTGCCAGCAGCCAAGACCGGGGACGGGACAGCTCTGGAAACACCATATATTTT. Protein product: CASSQDRGRDSSGNTIYF. V usage is TRBV4-2 and J usage is TRBJ1-3, with 7 bases lining up with TRBD1. The CDR3 covers 18 residues. Germline V lookup: CDR1 LGHNA, CDR2 YNFKEQ. V gave up 0 bases and J gave up 0 bases; unmatched junction bases: 8.

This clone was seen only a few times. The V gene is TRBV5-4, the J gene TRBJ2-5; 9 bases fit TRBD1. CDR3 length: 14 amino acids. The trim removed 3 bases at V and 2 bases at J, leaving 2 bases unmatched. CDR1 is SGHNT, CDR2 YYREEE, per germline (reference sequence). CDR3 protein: CASSSGQGQETQYF. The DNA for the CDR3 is TGTGCCAGCAGCTCAGGACAGGGGCAAGAGACCCAGTACTTC.

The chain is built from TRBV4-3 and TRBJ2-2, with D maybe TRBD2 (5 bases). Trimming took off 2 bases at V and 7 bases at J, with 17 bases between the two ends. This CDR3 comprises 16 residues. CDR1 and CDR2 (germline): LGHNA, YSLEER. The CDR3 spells CASSQTDLFRGGELFF. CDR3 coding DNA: TGCGCCAGCAGCCAAACGGACTTGTTCCGGGGCGGGGAGCTGTTTTTT.

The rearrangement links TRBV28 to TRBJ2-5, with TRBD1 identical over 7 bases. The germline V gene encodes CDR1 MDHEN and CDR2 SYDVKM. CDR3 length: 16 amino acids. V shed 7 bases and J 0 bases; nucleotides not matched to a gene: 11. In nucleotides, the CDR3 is TGTGCCAGCAACCTAAGGACAGGCGAGTACCAAGAGACCCAGTACTTC. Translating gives CASNLRTGEYQETQYF.

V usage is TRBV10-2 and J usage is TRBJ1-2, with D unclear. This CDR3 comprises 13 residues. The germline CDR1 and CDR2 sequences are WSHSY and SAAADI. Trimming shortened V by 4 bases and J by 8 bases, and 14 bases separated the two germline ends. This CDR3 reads CASSGLAMEGYTF. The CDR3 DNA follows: TGCGCCAGCAGTGGCCTGGCCATGGAGGGCTACACCTTC.

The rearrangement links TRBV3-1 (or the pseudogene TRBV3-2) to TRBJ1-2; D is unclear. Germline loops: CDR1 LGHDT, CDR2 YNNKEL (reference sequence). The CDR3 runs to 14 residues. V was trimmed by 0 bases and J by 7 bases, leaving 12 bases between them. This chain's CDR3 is CASSQDLGLGGYTF. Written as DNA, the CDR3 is TGTGCCAGCAGCCAAGATCTAGGTTTAGGTGGCTACACCTTC.

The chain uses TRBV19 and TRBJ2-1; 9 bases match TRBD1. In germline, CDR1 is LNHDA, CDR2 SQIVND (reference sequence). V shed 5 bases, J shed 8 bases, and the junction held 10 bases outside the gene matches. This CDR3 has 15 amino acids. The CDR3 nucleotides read TGTGCCAGTAGTGACCGGGACAGGGCTTCGCATGAGCAGTTCTTC. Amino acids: CASSDRDRASHEQFF.

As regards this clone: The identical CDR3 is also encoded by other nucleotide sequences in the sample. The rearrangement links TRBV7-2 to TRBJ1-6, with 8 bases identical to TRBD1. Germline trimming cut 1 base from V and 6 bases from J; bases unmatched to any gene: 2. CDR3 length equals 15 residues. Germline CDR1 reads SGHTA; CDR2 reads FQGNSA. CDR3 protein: CASSLDQGANSPLHF. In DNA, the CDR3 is TGTGCCAGCAGCTTAGATCAGGGGGCTAATTCACCCCTCCACTTT.

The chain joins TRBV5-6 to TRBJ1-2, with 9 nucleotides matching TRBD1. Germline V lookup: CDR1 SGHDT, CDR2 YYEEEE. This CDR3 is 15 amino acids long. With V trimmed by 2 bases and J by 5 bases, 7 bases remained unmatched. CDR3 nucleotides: TGTGCCAGCAGCTTAGGACAGGGGACCCTATATGGCTACACCTTC. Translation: CASSLGQGTLYGYTF.